These T cell receptor beta chains were read from a single sample in a study of cytomegalovirus exposure and HLA in healthy donors. TCRdb's table, derived via immunoSEQ multiplex PCR, lists solely in-frame clones and lacks some. Of roughly 120,000 clones listed, 70% to 80% are singletons. The sample was PBMCs. These receptors were collected from a man aged 50-59 years in good health and CMV-seronegative. Each CDR3 is given with its conserved first and last residue. The order of the fields is J gene, clone size, D gene, V gene, CDR3 protein, CDR3 DNA. A D gene is named only where the DNA matches it firmly. Some rows have no size entry. The others give once, few or many, or a class for an expanded clone.

TRBJ1-2 - - TRBV6-6 CASSYRQDLDYTF TGTGCCAGCAGTTATAGACAGGATCTTGACTACACCTTC
TRBJ1-2 - - TRBV7-9 CSSSPSTEQRRYGYTF TGTTCCAGCAGCCCCTCGACGGAACAAAGGCGGTATGGCTACACCTTC
TRBJ1-6 - TRBD1 TRBV19 CASSPQQGLNSPLHF TGTGCCAGTAGTCCACAACAGGGGCTGAATTCACCCCTCCACTTT
TRBJ1-4 - TRBD1 TRBV5-8 CASSLVGQGLGKLFF TGTGCCAGCAGCTTGGTGGGACAGGGTTTGGGAAAACTGTTTTTT
TRBJ2-2 - TRBD1 TRBV6-1 CASSELGTGSTGELFF TGTGCCAGCAGTGAATTGGGGACAGGTAGCACCGGGGAGCTGTTTTTT
TRBJ2-1 - TRBD2 TRBV10-1 CASTPGGPSGGLVVGNEQFF TGCGCCAGCACCCCGGGTGGGCCTAGCGGGGGGTTAGTTGTAGGCAATGAGCAGTTCTTC
TRBJ1-1 - - TRBV19 CASSKRSAGETEAFF TGTGCCAGTAGTAAAAGATCGGCAGGGGAGACTGAAGCTTTCTTT
TRBJ1-1 - - TRBV4-1 CASSPGLRGTEAFF TGCGCCAGCAGCCCAGGACTTCGAGGGACTGAAGCTTTCTTT
TRBJ2-3 - - TRBV7-8 CASSRRDSSSTDTQYF TGTGCCAGCAGCCGCCGGGACTCTTCTAGCACAGATACGCAGTATTTT
TRBJ1-5 few TRBD1 TRBV19 CASSTTHRDRGSNQPQHF TGTGCCAGTAGTACTACCCACCGGGACAGGGGGAGCAATCAGCCCCAGCATTTT
TRBJ2-5 - - TRBV7-9 CASKPTDLQETQYF TGTGCCAGCAAACCGACAGACCTCCAAGAGACCCAGTACTTC
TRBJ1-5 once TRBD1 TRBV6-1 CASSEYATGGWQPQHF TGTGCCAGCAGTGAATACGCGACAGGGGGCTGGCAGCCCCAGCATTTT
TRBJ1-2 - TRBD1 TRBV2 CASSNKGADGYTF TGTGCCAGCAGTAACAAGGGGGCGGATGGCTACACCTTC
TRBJ1-1 - - TRBV11-2 CASSLDPRVNTEAFF TGTGCCAGCAGCTTAGACCCCCGGGTTAACACTGAAGCTTTCTTT
TRBJ2-2 - TRBD1 TRBV11-3 CASSHQTGVTGELFF TGTGCCAGCAGCCACCAGACAGGGGTGACCGGGGAGCTGTTTTTT
TRBJ2-7 - - TRBV15 CATSRGEVGAEQYF TGTGCCACCAGCAGAGGAGAGGTAGGGGCCGAGCAGTACTTC
TRBJ2-1 once TRBD2 TRBV19 CATEGPGGIYNEQFF TGTGCCACAGAGGGCCCCGGGGGGATTTACAATGAGCAGTTCTTC
TRBJ1-3 - - TRBV6-5 CASRKRDLGNTIYF TGTGCCAGCAGAAAGCGGGACCTTGGAAACACCATATATTTT
TRBJ2-3 - TRBD1 TRBV6-1 CASSEWGTGRLLSTDTQYF TGTGCCAGCAGTGAATGGGGGACAGGGAGACTTTTGAGCACAGATACGCAGTATTTT
TRBJ2-2 - - TRBV11-3 CASSSGQRNTGELFF TGTGCCAGCAGCTCAGGACAAAGAAACACCGGGGAGCTGTTTTTT
TRBJ2-1 - TRBD2 TRBV19 CASSIRTSGDNEQFF TGTGCCAGTAGTATTAGGACTAGCGGTGACAATGAGCAGTTCTTC
TRBJ1-2 - - TRBV7-8 CASSLGSANYGYTF TGTGCCAGCAGCTTAGGGTCAGCTAACTATGGCTACACCTTC
TRBJ2-1 - TRBD2 TRBV4-1 CASSPGGGPYNEQFF TGCGCCAGCAGCCCGGGGGGTGGTCCCTACAATGAGCAGTTCTTC
TRBJ1-2 - TRBD1 TRBV6-7 CASSTGGFGYTF TGTGCCAGCTCTACAGGGGGCTTTGGCTACACCTTC
TRBJ2-3 - - TRBV9 CASSVPTEGGTDTQYF TGTGCCAGCAGCGTACCAACAGAGGGGGGCACAGATACGCAGTATTTT
TRBJ1-5 - TRBD1 TRBV2 CASREGQGSQPQHF TGTGCCAGCAGAGAAGGACAGGGGAGCCAGCCCCAGCATTTT
TRBJ2-5 few TRBD1 TRBV5-6 CASSLAQGARETQYF TGTGCCAGCAGCTTGGCACAGGGGGCTAGGGAGACCCAGTACTTC
TRBJ1-4 - - TRBV20-1 CSARVGEKLFF TGCAGTGCTAGAGTCGGGGAAAAACTGTTTTTT
TRBJ2-7 - - TRBV10-1 CASSERQVSSYEQYF TGCGCCAGCAGTGAACGACAGGTGAGCTCCTACGAGCAGTACTTC
TRBJ2-3 - - TRBV19 CASRAGVSTDTQYF TGTGCCAGTAGGGCCGGGGTGAGCACAGATACGCAGTATTTT
TRBJ1-3 - - TRBV6-6 CASGNLGHERGNTIYF TGTGCCAGCGGCAATCTGGGACACGAACGTGGAAACACCATATATTTT
TRBJ2-7 - TRBD1 TRBV7-9 CASSLYQTGPYYEQYF TGTGCCAGCAGCTTATACCAGACAGGGCCCTACTACGAGCAGTACTTC
TRBJ2-5 - - TRBV7-9 CASSPHSSVQETQYF TGTGCCAGCAGCCCCCACTCCAGCGTGCAAGAGACCCAGTACTTC
TRBJ2-5 few TRBD2 TRBV29-1 CSVGWLAGWVEETQYF TGCAGCGTTGGTTGGCTAGCGGGATGGGTGGAAGAGACCCAGTACTTC
TRBJ1-4 - - TRBV28 CASMQGLGEKLFF TGTGCCAGTATGCAGGGGCTGGGTGAAAAACTGTTTTTT
TRBJ2-3 once TRBD2 TRBV28 CASSNMWTSQVTDTQYF TGTGCCAGCAGCAATATGTGGACTAGCCAAGTCACAGATACGCAGTATTTT
TRBJ2-5 - TRBD2 TRBV9 CASSPGVAGQETQYF TGTGCCAGCAGCCCCGGGGTAGCGGGCCAAGAGACCCAGTACTTC
TRBJ2-2 few - TRBV5-4 CASSLDRETGELFF TGTGCCAGCAGCTTGGACAGGGAAACCGGGGAGCTGTTTTTT
TRBJ2-1 - TRBD1 TRBV7-2 CASSSTGVGNEQFF TGTGCCAGCAGCTCCACAGGGGTGGGGAATGAGCAGTTCTTC
TRBJ1-2 - TRBD1 TRBV6-6 CASRPGQDNYGYTF TGTGCCAGCAGACCTGGACAGGATAACTATGGCTACACCTTC
TRBJ2-1 - - TRBV4-1 CASSQDRSGANEQFF TGCGCCAGCAGCCAAGATCGTTCAGGGGCGAATGAGCAGTTCTTC
TRBJ1-2 few - TRBV7-2 CASSFAIPGNYGYTF TGTGCCAGCAGCTTCGCAATCCCAGGGAACTATGGCTACACCTTC
TRBJ2-5 - TRBD2 TRBV25-1 CASSASGGGETQYF TGTGCCAGCAGTGCCAGCGGGGGGGGAGAGACCCAGTACTTC
TRBJ1-3 - - TRBV4-1 CASSQEETANSGNTIYF TGCGCCAGCAGCCAAGAGGAGACAGCGAACTCTGGAAACACCATATATTTT
TRBJ2-3 - - TRBV4-3 CASSQEGGNYAGGTTQYF TGCGCCAGCAGCCAAGAAGGGGGAAATTATGCTGGCGGCACTACGCAGTATTTT
TRBJ1-2 - - TRBV2 CASRAMGGPLVSYGYTF TGTGCCAGCAGGGCTATGGGGGGGCCGTTGGTTTCCTATGGCTACACCTTC
TRBJ2-6 once TRBD1 TRBV18 CASSLRDRAFGANVLTF TGTGCCAGCTCACTCCGGGACAGGGCCTTTGGGGCCAACGTCCTGACTTTC
TRBJ1-2 - - TRBV6-5 CASKEGVDGYTF TGTGCCAGCAAAGAGGGGGTCGATGGCTACACCTTC
TRBJ1-2 - TRBD1 TRBV19 CASTQGWGQGLGYTF TGTGCCAGTACCCAAGGATGGGGACAGGGGTTGGGCTACACCTTC
TRBJ1-1 - - TRBV19 CASTKGGYGTEAFF TGTGCCAGTACCAAGGGGGGGTATGGCACTGAAGCTTTCTTT
TRBJ2-3 - - TRBV5-4 CASSLGPPGQNTDTQYF TGTGCCAGCAGCTTGGGGCCCCCAGGACAGAACACAGATACGCAGTATTTT
TRBJ1-6 - - TRBV5-4 CASSSTGSNSPLHF TGTGCCAGCAGCTCAACAGGATCAAATTCACCCCTCCACTTT
TRBJ1-4 - - TRBV19 CASSIGAQGYEKLFF TGTGCCAGTAGTATAGGAGCGCAGGGGTATGAAAAACTGTTTTTT
TRBJ1-1 - TRBD1 TRBV7-9 CASSIYPDRDETEAFF TGTGCCAGCAGCATATACCCGGACAGGGATGAAACTGAAGCTTTCTTT
TRBJ1-2 - - TRBV9 CASSGGYGYTF TGTGCCAGCAGCGGAGGGTACGGCTACACCTTC